Each of the 27 T cell receptor beta chains below was sequenced from the same sample in a study of regulatory T cells in long-lasting Graves disease. Building the TCR beta libraries relied on iRepertoire HTBI primers, and CDR3 regions underwent Arm-PCR. In TCRdb, the multiplex PCR reads were re-called with MiXCR into one record per CDR3 protein. The sample contains over 450,000 distinct CDR3 sequences, roughly 21% of which appear only once. Time point given: persistent/refractory GD, antithyroid drugs over 5 years with positive TRAb. PBMC RNA was the source of the TCR library. The source was peripheral blood mononuclear cells (PBMCs), collected when the disease was refractory, from a patient treated with antithyroid drugs. The receptors originated from a female donor with Graves disease.

This clonotype was found many times. The genes are TRBV28 and TRBJ1-2; possible D gene TRBD1, 6 bases. This CDR3 is built from 15 residues. Trimming removed 1 base at V and 5 bases at J, with 14 bases between. Looked up from germline, CDR1 is MDHEN and CDR2 is SYDVKM. The CDR3 coding sequence is TGTGCCAGCAGTTTATATTCTGACAGGAGGTATGGCTACACCTTC. This translates into CASSLYSDRRYGYTF.

Concerning this clonotype itself: This may stem from a read error, because a much larger clone lies one nucleotide away. V and J are TRBV6-4 and TRBJ1-2, with 10 bases identical to TRBD1. Germline V gene data show CDR1 as MRHNA and CDR2 as SNTAGT. This CDR3 has 15 amino acids. CDR3 sequence reads: CVSSYSGQGFYGYTF. DNA of the CDR3: TGTGTCAGCAGTTACTCGGGACAGGGGTTCTATGGCTACACCTTC.

This clonotype was counted many times. CDR3 in amino acids: CASSESRAYEQYF. The CDR3 DNA reads as TGTGCCAGCAGTGAATCGCGAGCCTACGAGCAGTACTTC. This sequence joins TRBV6-1 and TRBJ2-7; D is ambiguous. CDR3 length: 13 amino acids. The germline V gene encodes CDR1 MNHNS and CDR2 SASEGT. V dropped 2 bases and J dropped 2 bases, with 7 bases sitting between them.

This clonotype was detected ten times or more. The rearrangement links TRBV2 to TRBJ1-1, with D perhaps matching TRBD1 (6 bases). Trimming took off 6 bases at V and 1 base at J, with 12 bases between the two ends. The CDR3 length is 14 residues. CDR1 SNHLY and CDR2 FYNNEI come from the germline V gene. Written as DNA, the CDR3 is TGTGCCAGCAGGACGGGACACTCGAACACTGAAGCTTTCTTT. The encoded protein is CASRTGHSNTEAFF.

The gene calls are TRBV24-1 and TRBJ2-2, with TRBD2 matching 10 bases. With V trimmed by 1 base and J by 6 bases, 10 bases remained unmatched. CDR1 and CDR2 from the germline V gene are KGHDR and SFDVKD. The CDR3 is 18 amino acids. CDR3 nucleotides: TGTGCCACCAGTGATTTTCGGCCTAGCGGGAGTCTTGCCGGGGAGCTGTTTTTT. This sequence encodes CATSDFRPSGSLAGELFF.

This clonotype was detected many times. The J gene is TRBJ2-6, the V gene TRBV6-1; possibly TRBD1 for D (6 bases). Germline CDR1 MNHNS, CDR2 SASEGT. The germline V and J ends were trimmed by 3 bases and 0 bases, with 12 bases remaining between them. This CDR3 spans 17 amino acids. The CDR3 nucleotides read TGTGCCAGCAGTGACCCTGGACAGATCTCTGGGGCCAACGTCCTGACTTTC. Its protein is CASSDPGQISGANVLTF.

The CDR3 nucleotides are TGTGCCAGCAGCTTTTACCAGGGCGGGGAGGGGAACACCGGGGAGCTGTTTTTT. Residues: CASSFYQGGEGNTGELFF. J is TRBJ2-2 and V is TRBV7-8, with 7 positions matching TRBD2. CDR1 is SGHVS, CDR2 FQNEAQ, per germline. J gave up 1 base and V 3 bases, and 11 bases lay outside the gene matches. This CDR3 is 18 amino acids long.

This clonotype was detected many times. The V call is TRBV2, the J call TRBJ2-4; possibly TRBD1 for D (5 bases). Per germline, CDR1 SNHLY and CDR2 FYNNEI. The CDR3 length is 15 residues. V was pared by 9 bases and J by 0 bases, with 15 bases between. Here the CDR3 reads CARLPTGIAKNIQYF. For the CDR3, the DNA is TGTGCCAGACTCCCCACAGGCATAGCCAAAAACATTCAGTACTTC.

The V gene is TRBV28, the J gene TRBJ2-7, with 9 bases aligning to TRBD1. Germline CDR1 MDHEN, CDR2 SYDVKM. The ends lost 4 bases at V and 3 bases at J; junction bases unmatched: 4. The CDR3 covers 14 residues. CDR3 bases: TGTGCCAGCAGTTCTACAGGGGGCAACTACGAGCAGTACTTC. Protein: CASSSTGGNYEQYF.

This chain links TRBV11-2 with TRBJ2-1; 8 bases match TRBD2. This CDR3 is built from 16 residues. The junction had 5 bases not matched to a gene; V was cut back by 1 base and J by 3 bases. The germline gives CDR1 SGHAT, CDR2 FQNNGV. For the CDR3, the DNA is TGTGCCAGCAGCTTAGGTATTAGCGGGGACTACAATGAGCAGTTCTTC. Amino acids: CASSLGISGDYNEQFF.

This clonotype was seen many times. The CDR3 DNA follows: TGTGCCAGCAGTTTAGATTTGGGACAGGGAAGGGGCTACACCTTC. Amino acid sequence: CASSLDLGQGRGYTF. V gene TRBV28 combines with J gene TRBJ1-2; 9 bases line up with TRBD1. Trimming removed 2 bases from V and 8 bases from J; junction bases left unmatched: 9. Looked up from germline, CDR1 is MDHEN and CDR2 is SYDVKM. This CDR3 has 15 amino acids.

Ten or more counts support this clonotype. The J gene is TRBJ2-7, the V gene TRBV28, with TRBD2 matching over 7 bases. The length of the CDR3 is 15 residues. CDR1 and CDR2 (germline): MDHEN, SYDVKM. V was clipped by 6 bases and J by 0 bases; unmatched bases: 8. The CDR3, as DNA: TGTGCCAGCAGATTGAGCGGGGCAAACTCCTACGAGCAGTACTTC. Residues: CASRLSGANSYEQYF.

A few counts support this clonotype. CDR3 coding DNA: TGCAGCGTTGGAGAACAGGATGGTGAAAAACTGTTTTTT. It codes for CSVGEQDGEKLFF. The chain couples TRBV29-1 to TRBJ1-4; D may be TRBD1 (5 bases). This CDR3 is 13 amino acids long. V was clipped by 4 bases and J by 7 bases, with 13 bases between them. Germline V gene sequence: CDR1 SQVTM, CDR2 ANQGSEA. The whole variable domain, filled in from reference TRBV29-1 and TRBJ1-4, reads SAVISQKPSRDICQRGTSLTIQCQVDSQVTMMFWYRQQPGQSLTLIATANQGSEATYESGFVIDKFPISRPNLTFSTLTVSNMSPEDSSIYLCSVGEQDGEKLFFGSGTQLSVL.

This clonotype showed up just once. The junction differs from germline at one of its ends, possibly a read error. This chain links TRBV12-5 with TRBJ1-2, with D unclear. Germline V gives CDR1 LGHNT, CDR2 FRNRAP. There are 13 residues in the CDR3. The CDR3 coding sequence is TGTGCTAGTGGTTTGGTACTCTCGGGCACAGCGATCTTC. The encoded protein is CASGLVLSGTAIF.

The chain uses TRBV2 and TRBJ2-7; 8 bases map to TRBD1. The CDR3 covers 13 residues. V dropped 4 bases and J dropped 5; count of bases not matched to a gene: 4. Germline V gene lookup returns CDR1 SNHLY and CDR2 FYNNEI. CDR3: CASSGQGNDEQYF. The CDR3 region has the DNA TGTGCCAGCAGTGGACAGGGGAATGACGAGCAGTACTTC.

This clonotype appeared many times. This chain uses TRBV7-2 with TRBJ2-2, with D perhaps TRBD2 (5 bases). The V end was cut by 0 bases, the J end by 5 bases, with 10 bases between. CDR3 size: 15 residues. Germline V CDR1 and CDR2: SGHTA, FQGNSA. The CDR3 DNA sequence: TGTGCCAGCAGCTTAGCCGGACTTACTACCGGGGAGCTGTTTTTT. It translates to CASSLAGLTTGELFF.

This clonotype was found a few times. The chain uses TRBV5-6 and TRBJ2-7; 9 positions match TRBD1. The junction had 4 bases not matched to a gene; V was cut back by 4 bases and J by 2 bases. This CDR3 is 14 amino acids long. Looked up from germline, CDR1 is SGHDT and CDR2 is YYEEEE. This CDR3 reads CASSTWTGAYEQYF. DNA of the CDR3: TGTGCCAGCAGCACATGGACAGGGGCCTACGAGCAGTACTTC.

This sequence joins TRBV18 and TRBJ2-6, with 8 bases identical to TRBD1. The trim removed 5 bases at V and 1 base at J, leaving 7 bases unmatched. Germline V gene lookup returns CDR1 KGHSH and CDR2 LQKENI. The CDR3 covers 17 residues. The CDR3, as DNA: TGTGCCAGCTCATCTACAGGGGGGAATTCTGGGGCCAACGTCCTGACTTTC. The encoded protein is CASSSTGGNSGANVLTF.

This clonotype was counted between two and nine times. This chain connects TRBV3-1 to TRBJ2-2; D may match TRBD1 or TRBD2 (5 bases each). CDR3 length equals 14 residues. V gave up 4 bases and J gave up 6 bases, with 12 bases separating them. Germline V gene sequence: CDR1 LGHDT, CDR2 YNNKEL (reference sequence). The CDR3 region has the DNA TGTGCCAGCAGCCCAAGCCGGGGCGCCGGGGAGCTGTTTTTT. This codes for CASSPSRGAGELFF.

The V gene is TRBV3-1, the J gene TRBJ1-1, with a weak D call TRBD1 (6 bases). The CDR3 length is 14 residues. Trimming pared 0 bases from V and 5 bases from J, leaving 10 bases between. Germline V gives CDR1 LGHDT, CDR2 YNNKEL (reference sequence). The CDR3 region is CASSQEGAGTEAFF. DNA for the CDR3: TGTGCCAGCAGCCAAGAGGGGGCCGGTACTGAAGCTTTCTTT.

CDR3 nucleotides: TGTGCCAGCAAAGGGAGGTATCGAGATACGCAGTATTTT. Translating it yields CASKGRYRDTQYF. V usage is TRBV2 and J usage is TRBJ2-3; perhaps TRBD2 as D (6 bases). The germline CDR1 and CDR2 sequences are SNHLY and FYNNEI. The ends were cut back, 7 bases at V and 5 bases at J, with 13 bases in the middle. The CDR3 covers 13 residues. The full variable domain, its missing parts supplied by reference TRBV2 and TRBJ2-3, is EPEVTQTPSHQVTQMGQEVILRCVPISNHLYFYWYRQILGQKVEFLVSFYNNEISEKSEIFDDQFSVERPDGSNFTLKIRSTKLEDSAMYFCASKGRYRDTQYFGPGTRLTVL.

This clonotype appeared a few times. The rearrangement joins TRBV19 to TRBJ1-5, with 10 bases matching TRBD1. The CDR3 loop spans 15 amino acids. From germline, CDR1 is LNHDA and CDR2 SQIVND (reference sequence). Trimming took 8 bases from V and 2 from J; bases not matched to a gene: 6. The CDR3 here is CASGQTGGGNQPQHF. For the CDR3, the DNA is TGTGCCAGTGGACAGACAGGGGGCGGCAATCAGCCCCAGCATTTT.

This clonotype was counted between two and nine times. Given a far larger clone just one base away, this is likely a sequencing read error. The chain uses TRBV7-9 and TRBJ2-2; 15 nucleotides align to TRBD2. The CDR3 runs to 18 residues. J gave up 1 base and V 7 bases, and 7 bases lay outside the gene matches. The V gene's germline CDR1 is SEHNR and CDR2 FQNEAQ (reference sequence). CDR3 DNA: TGTGCCAGCAACCCGGGACTAGCGGGAGGAAAGAACACCGGGGAGCTGTTTTTT. It codes for CASNPGLAGGKNTGELFF.

This clonotype was detected ten times or more. The chain joins TRBV6-1 to TRBJ1-1; D gene unclear. Germline V gene sequence: CDR1 MNHNS, CDR2 SASEGT. V was shortened by 5 bases and J by 3 bases, with 13 bases between the two germline ends. The CDR3 length is 14 residues. The CDR3 here is CASSPGLGYTEAFF. Here the CDR3 DNA reads TGTGCCAGCAGTCCCGGCCTGGGGTACACTGAAGCTTTCTTT.

As concerns this clonotype: A much larger clone differs by one base, so this may be a read error. The chain joins TRBV11-2 to TRBJ1-2; 7 bases map to TRBD1. Germline V gives CDR1 SGHAT, CDR2 FQNNGV. This CDR3 comprises 15 residues. The CDR3 sequence is CASSLGGGEDYGYAF. CDR3 in DNA: TGTGCCAGCAGCTTAGGAGGGGGCGAGGACTATGGCTACGCCTTC. The full variable domain, rest sourced from reference TRBV11-2 and TRBJ1-2, is EAGVAQSPRYKIIEKRQSVAFWCNPISGHATLYWYQQILGQGPKLLIQFQNNGVVDDSQLPKDRFSAERLKGVDSTLKIQPAKLEDSAVYLCASSLGGGEDYGYAFGSGTRLTVV.

This clonotype occurred a few times. CDR3 nucleotide sequence: TGTGCCAGCAGTTACATTGAAGAGGAGACCCAGTACTTC. Translation: CASSYIEEETQYF. J is TRBJ2-5 and V is TRBV6-5, with D unclear. V was clipped by 2 bases and J by 5 bases, with 9 bases between them. The CDR3 consists of 13 residues. Germline V gives CDR1 MNHEY, CDR2 SVGAGI.

This clonotype was detected ten times or more. The chain links TRBV12-3 or TRBV12-4 to TRBJ1-5; D might be TRBD1 (6 bases). The CDR3 is made up of 15 amino acids. V shed 3 bases and J shed 4 bases, with 13 bases lying between them. The CDR3 sequence is CASSLFAGVNQPQHF. The CDR3 DNA is TGTGCCAGCAGTTTGTTTGCAGGGGTAAATCAGCCCCAGCATTTT.